The rows below give T cell receptor beta chains drawn from one sample of a study of T-cell memory formation after mild COVID-19. TCRdb reprocessed the 5' RACE reads via MiXCR and lists one record per CDR3 protein. The sample includes approximately 340,000 distinct CDR3 sequences, more than 15% of them seen just once. Sequencing was performed on PBMCs or a T cell subset sorted from them (not recorded which). All receptors come from a man between 18 and 35 years old who had mild COVID-19 (a few samples of this study predate the infection). Cell type and time point are not known. The CDR3 runs from the conserved cysteine through the conserved F or W. D genes are given only for firm matches. Clone size is shown for a subset of rows, as once, few, many or a class of expanded clone.

TRBV2	NA	NA	TRBJ2-3	12	TGTGCCAGCCGTGAAGTTGGGGATACGCAGTATTTT	CASREVGDTQYF
TRBV4-2	TRBD2	NA	TRBJ2-1	16	TGTGCCAGCAGCCAATCCACTAGCGGGGATTACAATGAGCAGTTCTTC	CASSQSTSGDYNEQFF
TRBV4-3	NA	many	TRBJ2-7	15	TGCGCCAGCAGCCAAGTGGACGCACACCTCTACGAGCAGTACTTC	CASSQVDAHLYEQYF
TRBV27	TRBD1	NA	TRBJ2-5	14	TGTGCCAGTCGGACAGGGGACCTTGCGGGGACCCAGTACTTC	CASRTGDLAGTQYF
TRBV29-1	NA	few	TRBJ2-2	13	TGCAGCGTTGCTCGGGTTGGCTACGGGGAGCTGTTTTTT	CSVARVGYGELFF
TRBV12-3/TRBV12-4	NA	NA	TRBJ2-2	17	TGTGCCAGCAGCCCTTATGGAACTCCGTCGAACACCGGGGAGCTGTTTTTT	CASSPYGTPSNTGELFF
TRBV19	NA	few	TRBJ1-3	14	TGTGCCACCGAGGACGGGAGCTCTGGAAACACCATATATTTT	CATEDGSSGNTIYF
TRBV29-1	TRBD1	few	TRBJ1-5	13	TGCAGCGTCGGGACAGGGTTCTATCAGCCCCAGCATTTT	CSVGTGFYQPQHF
TRBV21-1	NA	few	TRBJ1-5	15	TGTGCCAGCATTCTAACAGGGACGGCTCAGAAGCCCCAGCATTTT	CASILTGTAQKPQHF
TRBV30	TRBD2	NA	TRBJ2-5	16	TGTGCCTGGAGTTTACTCGGGGATAGCGGGGGTCGGACCCAGTACTTC	CAWSLLGDSGGRTQYF
TRBV9	NA	NA	TRBJ2-3	17	TGTGCCAGCAGCGTATCTTCGGACCGGAACGGGGCAGATACGCAGTATTTT	CASSVSSDRNGADTQYF
TRBV20-1	NA	many	TRBJ2-7	12	TGCAGTGCTAGATATCAGGGTCGCGAGCAGTACTTC	CSARYQGREQYF
TRBV10-2	TRBD2	NA	TRBJ2-3	14	TGCGCCAGCAAGACTAGCGGGGGAGGAGATACGCAGTATTTT	CASKTSGGGDTQYF
TRBV2	NA	NA	TRBJ2-2	12	TGTGCCAGCCGTGTTAAGACCGGGGAGCTGTTTTTT	CASRVKTGELFF
TRBV4-1	NA	NA	TRBJ1-5	15	TGCGCCAGCAGCCAAGATCATGGGGAGAGTCAGCCCCAGCATTTT	CASSQDHGESQPQHF
TRBV18	NA	NA	TRBJ2-3	18	TGTGCCAGCTCACCATCCCCCCAGACAGGACCCTACACAGATACGCAGTATTTT	CASSPSPQTGPYTDTQYF
TRBV5-1	TRBD1	few	TRBJ2-1	15	TGCGCCAGCAGCTTGGGACAGGGAAGGGTCAATGAGCAGTTCTTC	CASSLGQGRVNEQFF
TRBV5-1	TRBD2	many	TRBJ2-3	17	TGCGCCAGCAGCTTCGGACTAGCGGGGGTGAACACAGATACGCAGTATTTT	CASSFGLAGVNTDTQYF
TRBV7-6	NA	NA	TRBJ2-2	16	TGTGCCAGCAGCCGTAGGACTCGGGCGAACACCGGGGAGCTGTTTTTT	CASSRRTRANTGELFF
TRBV21-1	NA	few	TRBJ1-5	16	TGTGCCACCGACCGGGAAGACAGTAATAGCAATCAGCCCCAGCATTTT	CATDREDSNSNQPQHF
TRBV5-1	NA	few	TRBJ1-2	14	TGCGCCAGCAGACCCGGGAGGGGGGACTATGGCTACACCTTC	CASRPGRGDYGYTF
TRBV4-1	NA	NA	TRBJ1-4	15	TGCGCCAGCACCAAATATGGCAGGGACGACGAAAAACTGTTTTTT	CASTKYGRDDEKLFF
TRBV12-3/TRBV12-4	TRBD2	NA	TRBJ2-3	15	TGTGCCAGCAACAGGACTAGCGCAAGCACAGATACGCAGTATTTT	CASNRTSASTDTQYF
TRBV3-1	NA	NA	TRBJ1-6	14	TGTGCCAGCAGCCAAGAGTCAGGGGATTCACCCCTCCACTTT	CASSQESGDSPLHF
TRBV7-2	NA	NA	TRBJ2-3	15	TGTGCCAGCAGCACCATGGGCGGGGGCACAGATACGCAGTATTTT	CASSTMGGGTDTQYF
TRBV7-2	TRBD2	many	TRBJ2-5	15	TGTGCCAGCAGCTTAGTTAGCGGGGACGGAGAGACCCAGTACTTC	CASSLVSGDGETQYF
TRBV12-3/TRBV12-4	NA	NA	TRBJ1-2	12	TGTGCCAGCAGTTGTCCAGGGTGTGGCTACACCTTC	CASSCPGCGYTF
TRBV29-1	NA	NA	TRBJ2-5	14	TGCAGCGTTGAAGTCCGGGCGGCGCAAGAGACCCAGTACTTC	CSVEVRAAQETQYF
TRBV5-1	NA	NA	TRBJ1-2	14	TGCGCCAGCAGCCAAGGGGACGGCTCTTATGGCTACACCTTC	CASSQGDGSYGYTF